This TCR beta chain was sequenced for a study of blood T cell repertoires in COVID-19. Overall study context: The origin of the acute and convalescent COVID-19 samples was the United States, Italy and Spain. Sources were T cells, B-cell-depleted T cells, or PBMCs; the material itself was cDNA or gDNA.

V shed 1 base and J shed 4 bases, with 8 bases lying between them. Per the germline V gene, CDR1 is SGHRS and CDR2 is YFSETQ. The CDR3 spans 13 residues. As processed by the authors: Nucleated cell counts were estimated from reference gene primer amplification. TCRdb's table, derived via immunoSEQ multiplex PCR, lists solely in-frame clones and lacks some. V and J calls and clone size come straight from that table; D and trimming were deduced from the DNA. The sample yields roughly 230,000 clones, about 80% seen once. Clinical history reported by participants formed the basis on which cohorts were assigned.

The gene calls are TRBV5-1 and TRBJ1-1, with D perhaps matching TRBD1 (6 bases). Material: PBMCs or T cells enriched from blood (not recorded which). This clonotype was obtained from a man aged 50-60 years who had recovered from COVID-19. CDR3 DNA sequence: TGCGCCAGCAGCTTGCAGGGGCTCACTGAAGCTTTCTTT. Translating it yields CASSLQGLTEAFF.